The rows below give T cell receptor beta chains drawn from one sample of a study of post-analysis software for immune sequencing data. Using its own MiXCR run on the PCR reads, TCRdb lists one record per CDR3 protein. The table has around 400,000 distinct CDR3 sequences, about a third seen once. What was sequenced was blood. Every receptor here comes from a girl between 10 and 17 years old with multiple sclerosis. Both conserved end residues are part of each CDR3. D genes are given only for firm matches. Clone size is shown for a subset of rows, as once, few, many or a class of expanded clone.

v_call	j_call	clone_size	d_call	cdr3_aa	cdr3_nt
TRBV20-1	TRBJ1-1	.	.	CSASEGPRRTEAFF	TGCAGTGCTAGTGAGGGCCCCAGGAGGACTGAAGCTTTCTTT
TRBV28	TRBJ2-1	.	.	CASSSSYSYNEQFF	TGTGCCAGCAGTTCTAGCTACTCCTACAATGAGCAGTTCTTC
TRBV6-5	TRBJ1-4	.	.	CASRTGVLLNEKLFF	TGTGCCAGCAGGACAGGCGTTCTGCTTAATGAAAAACTGTTTTTT
TRBV20-1	TRBJ2-3	few	.	CSAIFGGDTQYF	TGCAGTGCTATTTTCGGCGGGGATACGCAGTATTTT
TRBV5-1	TRBJ1-6	few	TRBD1	CASSSGTGVDSPLHF	TGCGCCAGCAGCTCCGGGACAGGGGTAGATTCACCCCTCCACTTT
TRBV6-5	TRBJ1-1	few	.	CASSRAYDTEAFF	TGTGCCAGCAGCCGGGCCTACGACACTGAAGCTTTCTTT
TRBV5-1	TRBJ2-1	.	.	CASSARAGNEQFF	TGCGCCAGCAGCGCCCGGGCAGGGAATGAGCAGTTCTTC
TRBV7-9	TRBJ1-2	few	.	CASSFGQEDGYTF	TGTGCCAGCAGCTTCGGGCAGGAAGATGGCTACACCTTC
TRBV29-1	TRBJ1-2	few	TRBD1	CSALGQGGDGYTF	TGCAGCGCCCTGGGACAGGGGGGAGATGGCTACACCTTC
TRBV4-2	TRBJ2-7	.	.	CASSQGGGASEQYF	TGTGCCAGCAGCCAAGGAGGGGGGGCAAGCGAGCAGTACTTC
TRBV6-2/TRBV6-3	TRBJ2-7	.	.	CASSYSEPSYEQYF	TGTGCCAGCAGTTACTCAGAGCCCTCCTACGAGCAGTACTTC
TRBV2	TRBJ1-2	.	.	CASSELGPRGYGYTF	TGTGCCAGCAGTGAATTAGGGCCTCGGGGCTATGGCTACACCTTC
TRBV12-3/TRBV12-4	TRBJ2-3	.	TRBD1	CASSLPLQGANTQYF	TGTGCCAGCAGTTTACCCCTACAGGGGGCAAATACGCAGTATTTT
TRBV5-1	TRBJ1-2	.	.	CASSPERDNYGYTF	TGCGCCAGCAGCCCGGAGCGGGATAACTATGGCTACACCTTC
TRBV4-2	TRBJ2-7	.	.	CASSQDDGNEQYF	TGTGCCAGCAGCCAAGATGACGGCAACGAGCAGTACTTC
TRBV5-5	TRBJ2-7	.	TRBD1	CASRHRGQGVSYEQYF	TGTGCCAGCAGACACCGCGGACAGGGGGTTTCCTACGAGCAGTACTTC
TRBV10-2	TRBJ2-7	few	.	CASSESGLMGSLMYEQYF	TGCGCCAGCAGTGAGTCGGGGCTGATGGGGTCATTAATGTACGAGCAGTACTTC
TRBV3-1	TRBJ2-1	.	.	CASREGGLGGNEQFF	TGTGCCAGCAGAGAGGGGGGGCTGGGCGGCAATGAGCAGTTCTTC
TRBV13	TRBJ2-5	many	.	CASSAYGEAQYF	TGTGCCAGCAGCGCCTACGGTGAGGCCCAGTACTTC
TRBV29-1	TRBJ2-1	.	.	CSVDLGGNEQFF	TGCAGCGTTGACTTGGGGGGCAATGAGCAGTTCTTC
TRBV6-2/TRBV6-3	TRBJ1-5	few	.	CASSLWSYGRLQPQHF	TGTGCCAGCAGTCTATGGTCCTACGGACGGTTACAGCCCCAGCATTTT
TRBV4-2	TRBJ2-7	.	TRBD1	CASSQDLGVSGRQGGSYEQYF	TGTGCCAGCAGCCAAGATCTCGGTGTATCAGGAAGACAGGGGGGTTCCTACGAGCAGTACTTC
TRBV7-8	TRBJ2-3	few	.	CASSLHAGSRSDTQYF	TGTGCCAGCAGCTTACATGCAGGGAGCCGCTCGGATACGCAGTATTTT
TRBV29-1	TRBJ2-3	few	TRBD2	CSALEDFSGGSQYF	TGCAGCGCCCTGGAAGACTTTAGCGGGGGATCGCAGTATTTT
TRBV7-2	TRBJ1-1	.	.	CASSFSPQQIAFF	TGTGCCAGCAGCTTCAGCCCCCAGCAAATAGCTTTCTTT
TRBV6-6	TRBJ2-5	few	.	CASRTARASQRETQYF	TGTGCCAGCCGGACCGCCCGGGCCAGCCAGAGGGAGACCCAGTACTTC
TRBV12-3/TRBV12-4	TRBJ1-1	many	.	CASTVDSLDTEAFF	TGTGCCAGCACCGTGGACAGTCTGGACACTGAAGCTTTCTTT
TRBV20-1	TRBJ1-2	.	.	CSATVNYGYTF	TGCAGTGCTACAGTCAACTATGGCTACACCTTC
TRBV7-9	TRBJ2-1	.	TRBD2	CASSLVGTSGGSTYNEQFF	TGTGCCAGCAGCTTAGTTGGGACTAGCGGGGGATCAACCTACAATGAGCAGTTCTTC
TRBV5-4	TRBJ2-7	.	.	CASSRDFSYEQYF	TGTGCCAGCAGCCGGGACTTCTCCTACGAGCAGTACTTC
TRBV4-3	TRBJ1-6	once	TRBD1	CASSRQPGGSPLHF	TGCGCCAGCAGCCGACAGCCAGGGGGTTCACCCCTCCACTTT
TRBV30	TRBJ2-5	.	TRBD1	CAWRVRGPETQYF	TGTGCCTGGAGGGTGAGGGGGCCGGAGACCCAGTACTTC
TRBV6-2/TRBV6-3	TRBJ2-1	.	.	CASSYLGRHNEQFF	TGTGCCAGCAGTTACTTGGGACGCCACAATGAGCAGTTCTTC
TRBV7-2	TRBJ1-5	few	TRBD1	CASSFAGTGYDGNQPQHF	TGTGCCAGCAGCTTCGCCGGGACAGGGTACGATGGCAATCAGCCCCAGCATTTT
TRBV12-3/TRBV12-4	TRBJ1-2	.	TRBD1	CASSRPLGQGANGYTF	TGTGCCAGCAGTCGCCCGCTGGGGCAGGGGGCTAATGGCTACACCTTC
TRBV5-1	TRBJ2-5	.	.	CASSLGRDLQETQYF	TGCGCCAGCAGCTTGGGACGGGACCTCCAAGAGACCCAGTACTTC
TRBV7-2	TRBJ2-1	.	.	CAGSRGRRGQFF	TGTGCCGGCAGTCGAGGACGGAGGGGGCAGTTCTTC
TRBV20-1	TRBJ2-1	once	.	CSARLRGFQGGEQFF	TGCAGTGCTAGGTTACGGGGCTTCCAAGGTGGTGAGCAGTTCTTC
TRBV5-6	TRBJ1-1	few	TRBD1	CASSLGTGLRAFF	TGTGCCAGCAGCTTGGGGACAGGCCTACGAGCTTTCTTT